This passage covers 21 T cell receptor beta chains from one sample sequenced in a study of shared clonotypes between healthy human individuals (dated by TCRdb to about 2020). Libraries were constructed by the immunoSEQ multiplex PCR assay. Here the immuneACCESS table is served through TCRdb, limited to in-frame sequences with V and J called. Missing clones are a known gap in these copies; in checked studies unresolved V genes cover under half, and the rest lacks a known reason. Present in this sample are 80,000 to 100,000 clones, 68% of which were seen just once. The ten largest clones take up roughly 50% of the sample. Specimen: memory CD8+ T cells sorted from blood. The cell subset or site label on this specimen signifies: CD45RO+ cells pooled with CCR7-negative TemRA cells. Receptors were obtained from a man in his thirties or forties in good health.

The gene calls are TRBV11-1 and TRBJ2-5; unclear D gene. The CDR3 is 15 amino acids. V shed 6 bases and J shed 2 bases, with 16 bases lying between them. In germline, CDR1 is SGHAT, CDR2 FQDESV (reference sequence). DNA of the CDR3: TGTGCCAGCAGTCAAGACCCGACAACACAAGAGACCCAGTACTTC. Encoded protein: CASSQDPTTQETQYF.

This chain connects TRBV28 to TRBJ1-1; tentatively, D is TRBD1 (6 bases). This CDR3 is built from 16 residues. The germline CDR1 and CDR2 sequences are MDHEN and SYDVKM. Trimming cost V 6 bases and J 4 bases, with 21 bases left between them. The CDR3 nucleotides are TGTGCCAGCAGCCTTTCCAGGGGCGCCCATAGCACTGAAGCTTTCTTT. Translating gives CASSLSRGAHSTEAFF.

The chain uses TRBV11-2 and TRBJ2-1; 8 bases agree with TRBD2. The length of the CDR3 is 16 residues. After removal of 2 bases from V and 1 base from J, the junction contained 4 bases not matched to a gene. The germline gives CDR1 SGHAT, CDR2 FQNNGV. In DNA, the CDR3 is TGTGCCAGCAGCTTAATAGCGGGATCGTCCTACAATGAGCAGTTCTTC. Its protein is CASSLIAGSSYNEQFF.

The rearrangement links TRBV7-2 to TRBJ1-3; TRBD1 might be the D (5 bases). Per the germline V gene, CDR1 is SGHTA and CDR2 is FQGNSA. The CDR3 length is 15 residues. The V end lost 5 bases, the J end lost 0 bases, and 11 bases lay between the germline ends. As DNA, the CDR3 is TGTGCCAGCAGCCAAGACAGTAGCTCTGGAAACACCATATATTTT. Its translation is CASSQDSSSGNTIYF.

V and J are TRBV28 and TRBJ2-7; a possible D gene is TRBD1 (5 bases). CDR3 length: 10 residues. Per the germline V gene, CDR1 is MDHEN and CDR2 is SYDVKM. The V gene lost 10 bases and the J gene lost 6 bases, with 10 bases spanning the gap. The CDR3 DNA reads as TGTGCCACCTCAGGGTTCGAGCAGTACTTC. Its translation: CATSGFEQYF.

This clone has ten or more counts. The gene calls are TRBV6-5 and TRBJ2-7; D may be TRBD1 (5 bases). CDR3 length: 12 amino acids. Germline assignment: CDR1 MNHEY and CDR2 SVGAGI. Trimming took off 6 bases at V and 1 base at J, with 7 bases between the two ends. CDR3 bases: TGTGCCAGCAGAGGGGTATCCTACGAGCAGTACTTC. It codes for CASRGVSYEQYF.

The rearrangement links TRBV10-2 to TRBJ2-7, with 7 bases identical to TRBD2. The junction had 0 bases not matched to a gene; V was cut back by 2 bases and J by 2 bases. Germline CDR1 is WSHSY and CDR2 is SAAADI. This CDR3 spans 13 amino acids. CDR3 DNA: TGCGCCAGCAGTGAGACTAGCGCCTACGAGCAGTACTTC. Translated, it gives CASSETSAYEQYF.

On this clone: Since a far larger clone is one base different, this is likely a read error. This chain joins TRBV29-1 and TRBJ2-7, with D perhaps assigned TRBD1 or TRBD2 (6 bases each). Germline V CDR1 and CDR2: SQVTM, ANQGSEA. This CDR3 is built from 16 residues. V lost 4 bases, J lost 3 bases, and 22 bases lay in between. As DNA, the CDR3 is TGCAGCGTTGTGGGACAAACCTCTACTAGCCGCTACGAGCAGTACTTC. Protein product: CSVVGQTSTSRYEQYF.

The chain couples TRBV19 to TRBJ2-2, with D possibly matching TRBD1 (6 bases). The V gene lost 9 bases and the J gene lost 7 bases, with 30 bases spanning the gap. Germline CDR1 reads LNHDA; CDR2 reads SQIVND (reference sequence). The CDR3 is 18 amino acids. CDR3 protein: CASTPSFSRDKRYGELFF. The CDR3 coding sequence is TGTGCCAGCACCCCATCGTTTAGCCGGGACAAGAGATACGGGGAGCTGTTTTTT.

V is TRBV5-1 and J is TRBJ2-3; maybe TRBD1 (7 bases). The ends were cut back, 3 bases at V and 3 bases at J, with 11 bases in the middle. Germline V gives CDR1 SGHRS, CDR2 YFSETQ. The CDR3 runs to 14 residues. CDR3 coding DNA: TGCGCCAGCAGCTCAGGGGGGAGGACAGATACGCAGTATTTT. It codes for CASSSGGRTDTQYF.

The V and J genes are TRBV5-3 and TRBJ2-3; 7 bases map to TRBD2. TRBV5-3 is assigned to the ORF class and has an uncertain function. The CDR3 covers 16 residues. V shed 4 bases and J 8 bases; nucleotides not matched to a gene: 16. Here the CDR3 reads CARSKIGTKQRGTQYF. The CDR3 nucleotides read TGTGCCAGAAGCAAGATCGGGACTAAACAGCGGGGTACGCAGTATTTT.

V usage is TRBV11-2 and J usage is TRBJ2-7, with a weak D call TRBD2 (5 bases). The V and J ends lost 1 base and 5 bases respectively, with 12 bases between them. In germline, CDR1 is SGHAT, CDR2 FQNNGV. The CDR3 is 14 amino acids. CDR3 loop: CASSLGPSINEQYF. In nucleotides, the CDR3 is TGTGCCAGCAGCTTAGGCCCTAGCATTAACGAGCAGTACTTC.

The chain uses TRBV7-9 and TRBJ2-7, with 8 bases lining up with TRBD1. V lost 0 bases to trimming and J lost 3 bases; unmatched junction nucleotides: 4. Germline V gene data show CDR1 as SEHNR and CDR2 as FQNEAQ (reference sequence). This CDR3 comprises 15 residues. The CDR3 DNA reads TGTGCCAGCAGCTTAGCATCCGGGACAGGCTACGAGCAGTACTTC. Translated, it gives CASSLASGTGYEQYF.

The rearrangement uses TRBV10-1 and TRBJ2-3; TRBD2 agrees at 8 bases. CDR1 and CDR2 from the germline V gene are WNHNN and SYGVQD (reference sequence). The CDR3 has 14 amino acids. The ends lost 10 bases at V and 8 bases at J; junction bases unmatched: 14. CDR3 residues: CATSVAGPATTQYF. DNA of the CDR3: TGCGCCACCTCGGTAGCGGGGCCGGCGACTACGCAGTATTTT.

The chain has TRBV5-6 and TRBJ2-1; the D is unclear. In germline, CDR1 is SGHDT, CDR2 YYEEEE. This CDR3 has 12 residues. With 1 base removed from V and 15 bases from J, the gap between germline ends came to 14 bases. Here the CDR3 DNA reads TGTGCCAGCAGCTTGAATTTAGGTTTCTGGTTCTTC. Its protein product is CASSLNLGFWFF.

V usage is TRBV11-1 and J usage is TRBJ2-7; 7 bases align to TRBD1. The CDR3 runs to 15 residues. The trim removed 4 bases at V and 3 bases at J, leaving 9 bases unmatched. In germline, CDR1 is SGHAT, CDR2 FQDESV (reference sequence). CDR3 DNA: TGTGCCAGCAGCTCCGGACAGGATCCTTTCTACGAGCAGTACTTC. Translated, it gives CASSSGQDPFYEQYF.

The chain recombines TRBV7-8 with TRBJ2-5; no clear D. V was trimmed by 4 bases and J by 7 bases, leaving 13 bases between them. Germline CDR1 reads SGHVS; CDR2 reads FQNEAQ. The CDR3 contains 13 residues. DNA for the CDR3: TGTGCCAGCAGCTCGTTAGAGGTCGGGACCCAGTACTTC. This encodes CASSSLEVGTQYF.

This clone was seen just once. The rearrangement uses TRBV27 and TRBJ2-3; D is tentatively TRBD1 or TRBD2 (5 bases each). Germline values: CDR1 MNHEY, CDR2 SMNVEV (reference sequence). The CDR3 is made up of 14 amino acids. The ends were cut back, 3 bases at V and 0 bases at J, with 7 bases in the middle. The DNA for the CDR3 is TGTGCCAGCAGTTTGGGGGATAGCACAGATACGCAGTATTTT. Its translation: CASSLGDSTDTQYF.

The J gene is TRBJ2-3, the V gene TRBV6-5, with TRBD2 as a possible D gene (5 bases). Trimming cost V 2 bases and J 5 bases, with 11 bases left between them. Germline V gene lookup returns CDR1 MNHEY and CDR2 SVGAGI. The CDR3 extends over 14 amino acids. The CDR3 nucleotides are TGTGCCAGCAGTTACCAGCTAGCAGGAGATACGCAGTATTTT. It specifies CASSYQLAGDTQYF.

This clone was observed a handful of times. V usage is TRBV5-1 and J usage is TRBJ2-1; 8 nucleotides line up with TRBD2. The V gene end was trimmed by 0 bases and the J gene end by 2 bases; junction bases not matched to a gene: 4. Germline V gene sequence: CDR1 SGHRS, CDR2 YFSETQ. The CDR3 has 16 residues. DNA of the CDR3: TGCGCCAGCAGCTTGGAGGGACTAGGAACCTACAATGAGCAGTTCTTC. It codes for CASSLEGLGTYNEQFF.

V usage is TRBV5-1 and J usage is TRBJ2-7; D may correspond to TRBD1 or TRBD2 (5 bases each). V was clipped by 0 bases and J by 1 base, with 14 bases between them. The CDR3 spans 16 residues. The germline CDR1 and CDR2 sequences are SGHRS and YFSETQ. The CDR3 region is CASSLASGALSYEQYF. As DNA, the CDR3 is TGCGCCAGCAGCTTGGCCTCCGGGGCCCTTTCCTACGAGCAGTACTTC. Variable domain in full (rest from reference TRBV5-1 and TRBJ2-7): KAGVTQTPRYLIKTRGQQVTLSCSPISGHRSVSWYQQTPGQGLQFLFEYFSETQRNKGNFPGRFSGRQFSNSRSEMNVSTLELGDSALYLCASSLASGALSYEQYFGPGTRLTVT.